Only a few counts were recorded for the clone carrying this T cell receptor beta chain. What it recognizes is unknown. The data are from a study of immune evolution from preneoplasia to lung adenocarcinoma. The CDR3 is 16 residues long. Trimming removed 1 base from V and 3 bases from J; junction bases left unmatched: 5. CDR1 and CDR2 from the germline V gene are MGHRA and YSYEKL. Study-level points and caveats: Clonality was highest in normal lung, lower in later-stage lesions apparently. From normal lung to invasive adenocarcinoma, top clone frequencies appeared to decrease.

The repertoire was sequenced with immunoSEQ multiplex PCR; TCRdb's copy has only in-frame clones and lacks some. The sample has 4,500 to 6,500 clones, roughly four fifths seen once. Patient tissue came from resections in Japan or China, 2014–2017. H&E slides confirmed each diagnosis, reviewed by two pathologists independently. The material sequenced was FFPE normal lung tissue adjacent to the tumor. This TCR derives from a person over 45 with lung adenocarcinoma. This chain joins TRBV4-1 and TRBJ2-1; TRBD2 matches 8 bases. The CDR3: CASSQGLAHGYNEQFF. The CDR3 nucleotides read TGCGCCAGCAGCCAAGGACTAGCGCACGGCTACAATGAGCAGTTCTTC.